This T cell receptor beta chain was profiled in a study of post-analysis software for immune sequencing data. Study-level information: Some patients lacked subtype; others had relapsing-remitting, secondary progressive or progressive-relapsing disease.

Built from TCR beta cDNA, the libraries had unique molecular identifiers in them. MiXCR, applied by TCRdb to the PCR reads, yields one record per CDR3 protein. The sample has 800,000 to 950,000 distinct CDR3 sequences, about 53% seen once; the top ten hold around 4.5%. Overall study results and limits: A handful of TRBV segments appeared more often in patients than in controls, and TRBV5-6, TRBV5-1 and TRBV20-1 were among these.

The CDR3 totals 15 residues. Trimming at V came to 3 bases and at J to 4 bases, leaving 8 bases not matched to a gene. Germline V CDR1 and CDR2: MGHRA, YSYEKL. Notes on this clonotype: Its target is not known.

What was sequenced was blood. The rearrangement joins TRBV4-1 to TRBJ2-7, with 8 bases lining up with TRBD2. This TCR was sampled from a girl aged 5 to 17 with multiple sclerosis. The CDR3 reads CASSHLSAGGYEQYF. The CDR3, as DNA: TGCGCCAGCAGCCACCTCTCGGCGGGAGGTTACGAGCAGTACTTC.